This TCR beta chain came from a study of cytomegalovirus exposure and HLA in healthy donors. It was with 60 Vbeta and 13 Jbeta primers that the PCR ran. Using immunoSEQ multiplex PCR, the repertoire was profiled, and TCRdb retains in-frame clones only, with some absent. Of fewer than 200,000 clones in the sample, 84% were seen once. Points on this clone: Its antigen remains unidentified.

Notes on the study in general: The study recorded 164 TCR beta chains that were cytomegalovirus-associated.

Per germline, CDR1 SEHNR and CDR2 FQNEAQ (reference sequence). The CDR3 totals 15 residues. The junction had 11 bases not matched to a gene; V was cut back by 5 bases and J by 6 bases. Input material: PBMCs. This chain uses TRBV7-9 with TRBJ2-7; TRBD1 matches at 9 bases. This TCR derives from a young man in good health and CMV-seronegative. CDR3 nucleotide sequence: TGTGCCAGCAGCCTTAGGGGACAGGGAGCGAGCGAGCAGTACTTC. Translating gives CASSLRGQGASEQYF.